A single sample is the source of the 18 T cell receptor beta chains below, sequenced in a study of blood T cell repertoires in COVID-19. Libraries were prepared by immunoSEQ multiplex PCR; TCRdb keeps only in-frame clonotypes and omits some of them. The data contain roughly 100,000 clones, around nine tenths of them singletons. The specimen was peripheral blood. These receptors all stem from a woman of 80 years or more in a cohort sampled during active COVID-19.

The chain is built from TRBV18 and TRBJ1-1, with D unresolved. Trimming took 1 base from V and 0 from J, leaving 9 bases between them. The CDR3 sequence is 15 residues long. Germline loops: CDR1 KGHSH, CDR2 LQKENI. CDR3 bases: TGTGCCAGCTCACCACAGCGGGTCTTGAACACTGAAGCTTTCTTT. Its translation is CASSPQRVLNTEAFF. The variable domain in full, completed from reference TRBV18 and TRBJ1-1, reads NAGVMQNPRHLVRRRGQEARLRCSPMKGHSHVYWYRQLPEEGLKFMVYLQKENIIDESGMPKERFSAEFPKEGPSILRIQQVVRGDSAAYFCASSPQRVLNTEAFFGQGTRLTVV.

The chain has TRBV19 and TRBJ2-1; D not resolved. The germline gives CDR1 LNHDA, CDR2 SQIVND (reference sequence). The V end lost 1 base, the J end lost 6 bases, and 7 bases lay between the germline ends. The CDR3 loop spans 13 amino acids. CDR3 coding DNA: TGTGCCAGTAGTATAGCGGGTAGCAATGAGCAGTTCTTC. Residues: CASSIAGSNEQFF.

CDR3 residues: CASSLFGDEQYF. In nucleotides, the CDR3 is TGTGCCAGCAGCTTATTCGGGGACGAGCAGTACTTC. This rearrangement joins TRBV11-2 to TRBJ2-7; possible D gene TRBD2, 5 bases. Trimming stripped 2 bases from V and 5 bases from J, with 7 bases between. The CDR3 loop spans 12 amino acids. CDR1 and CDR2 (germline): SGHAT, FQNNGV.

The genes are TRBV21-1 and TRBJ2-3; the table's D call, TRBD2, has no DNA check behind it. TRBV21-1 is labeled a pseudogene. This CDR3 has 20 residues. The CDR3 DNA is TGTGCCAGCAGCAAAGCGGGACTAGCGGGACCTCCCCCTAGCACAGATACGCAGTATTTT. Translated, it gives CASSKAGLAGPPPSTDTQYF.

The rearrangement uses TRBV20-1 and TRBJ2-1; TRBD2 matches 10 bases. V trimming: 3 bases; J trimming: 10 bases; junction bases outside the gene matches: 9. The germline gives CDR1 DFQATT, CDR2 SNEGSKA (reference sequence). The CDR3 has 14 residues. CDR3: CSASVGLAVTEQFF. The CDR3 DNA follows: TGCAGTGCTAGTGTAGGACTAGCGGTTACAGAGCAGTTCTTC.

The V call is TRBV6-1, the J call TRBJ1-2; no reliable D call. The ends were cut back, 3 bases at V and 3 bases at J, with 8 bases in the middle. The CDR3 covers 13 residues. Looked up from germline, CDR1 is MNHNS and CDR2 is SASEGT. CDR3 amino acids: CASSEATYYGYTF. The DNA of the CDR3 is TGTGCCAGCAGTGAGGCGACATACTATGGCTACACCTTC.

The rearrangement joins TRBV14 to TRBJ1-1; D call uncertain. The CDR3 runs 14 residues. CDR1 is SGHDN and CDR2 is FVKESK in the germline V gene. V dropped 0 bases and J dropped 11 bases, with 16 bases sitting between them. CDR3 residues: CASSQDRRAAVAFF. CDR3 coding DNA: TGTGCCAGCAGCCAAGATCGGCGAGCGGCAGTGGCTTTCTTT. The full variable domain, with the rest looked up from reference TRBV14 and TRBJ1-1, is EAGVTQFPSHSVIEKGQTVTLRCDPISGHDNLYWYRRVMGKEIKFLLHFVKESKQDESGMPNNRFLAERTGGTYSTLKVQPAELEDSGVYFCASSQDRRAAVAFFGQGTRLTVV.

V gene TRBV29-1 combines with J gene TRBJ2-3, with D unclear. The CDR3 covers 14 residues. Deletions cut 4 bases from V and 3 bases from J, with 14 bases between. Looked up from germline, CDR1 is SQVTM and CDR2 is ANQGSEA. The CDR3 nucleotides read TGCAGCGTTGTTTCACTCTCATTGACAGATACGCAGTATTTT. It is translated as CSVVSLSLTDTQYF.

The chain is built from TRBV19 and TRBJ2-2, with 10 bases aligning to TRBD1. V lost 4 bases and J lost 6; bases outside the gene matches: 5. The germline V gene has CDR1 LNHDA and CDR2 SQIVND (reference sequence). The CDR3 sequence is 15 residues long. Here the CDR3 DNA reads TGTGCCAGTAGTAAAAGGACAGGGGGTCCCGGGGAGCTGTTTTTT. Its protein is CASSKRTGGPGELFF.

This clone was seen many times. The gene calls are TRBV5-4 and TRBJ2-7; D call uncertain. Germline CDR1 SGHNT, CDR2 YYREEE (reference sequence). The CDR3 length is 15 residues. V dropped 1 base and J dropped 2 bases, with 13 bases sitting between them. CDR3 nucleotides: TGTGCCAGCAGCTTGAAAGCAGGATTGACCTACGAGCAGTACTTC. Residues: CASSLKAGLTYEQYF.

CDR3 DNA sequence: TGTGCCAGCAGTCCGGGACTAGCGGAACTTTACGAGCAGTACTTC. Amino acid sequence: CASSPGLAELYEQYF. The chain joins TRBV28 to TRBJ2-7; 11 bases are a match to TRBD2. The CDR3 contains 15 residues. After removal of 5 bases from V and 4 bases from J, the junction contained 7 bases not matched to a gene. In germline, CDR1 is MDHEN, CDR2 SYDVKM.

This chain uses TRBV5-5 with TRBJ1-5; TRBD1 agrees at 9 bases. The V gene's germline CDR1 is SGHKS and CDR2 YYEKEE (reference sequence). The CDR3 consists of 17 residues. V trimming: 5 bases; J trimming: 0 bases; junction bases outside the gene matches: 9. The CDR3 region has the DNA TGTGCCAGCAGACCGCCGGGACAGGGATATAGCAATCAGCCCCAGCATTTT. This translates into CASRPPGQGYSNQPQHF.

In the case of this clone: This sample also contains other DNA sequences that code for the same CDR3. This chain joins TRBV5-4 and TRBJ2-1; TRBD2 agrees at 8 bases. This CDR3 has 16 amino acids. Germline CDR1 is SGHNT and CDR2 is YYREEE (reference sequence). The junction had 4 bases not matched to a gene; V was cut back by 2 bases and J by 0 bases. CDR3 DNA sequence: TGTGCCAGCAGCTTCGGCGGGGGGAGCTCCTACAATGAGCAGTTCTTC. It yields the protein CASSFGGGSSYNEQFF.

This chain links TRBV6-5 with TRBJ2-1, with 13 bases aligning to TRBD2. Germline V CDR1 and CDR2: MNHEY, SVGAGI. V lost 11 bases, J lost 7 bases, and 5 bases stayed unmatched. This CDR3 contains 13 residues. CDR3 coding DNA: TGTGCCGGCGGGACTAGCGGGAAGAATGAGCAGTTCTTC. This sequence encodes CAGGTSGKNEQFF.

The chain employs TRBV7-2 and TRBJ2-3, with D tentatively TRBD2 (6 bases). The CDR3 is made up of 16 amino acids. CDR1 and CDR2 (germline): SGHTA, FQGNSA. Trimming removed 1 base from V and 0 bases from J, with 11 bases in between. As DNA, the CDR3 is TGTGCCAGCAGCTTAGTGCGGGGTCTAAGCACAGATACGCAGTATTTT. Amino acids: CASSLVRGLSTDTQYF.

DNA of the CDR3: TGTGCCAGCAGCGGTAAACTAGCGGCCACAGATACGCAGTATTTT. Amino acid sequence: CASSGKLAATDTQYF. The rearrangement uses TRBV5-6 and TRBJ2-3; TRBD2 agrees at 8 bases. V lost 4 bases to trimming and J lost 2 bases; unmatched junction nucleotides: 6. CDR1 SGHDT and CDR2 YYEEEE come from the germline V gene. This CDR3 comprises 15 residues. The entire variable domain, with the rest obtained from reference TRBV5-6 and TRBJ2-3, is as follows: DAGVTQSPTHLIKTRGQQVTLRCSPKSGHDTVSWYQQALGQGPQFIFQYYEEEERQRGNFPDRFSGHQFPNYSSELNVNALLLGDSALYLCASSGKLAATDTQYFGPGTRLTVL.

The gene calls are TRBV6-1 and TRBJ2-1, with D perhaps TRBD1 (6 bases). V was clipped by 1 base and J by 3 bases, with 13 bases between them. The CDR3 is 16 residues long. Germline values: CDR1 MNHNS, CDR2 SASEGT. The DNA for the CDR3 is TGTGCCAGCAGTGAAGGGCTGGGACAAATCTACAATGAGCAGTTCTTC. Translated: CASSEGLGQIYNEQFF.

The J gene is TRBJ2-3, the V gene TRBV6-4, with 10 bases identical to TRBD2. In germline, CDR1 is MRHNA, CDR2 SNTAGT. CDR3 length: 15 residues. Germline trimming cut 8 bases from V and 5 bases from J; bases unmatched to any gene: 10. The CDR3 DNA is TGTGCCAGCCGTCCGGGAATAGCGGGAGGAGATACGCAGTATTTT. This gives the protein CASRPGIAGGDTQYF.